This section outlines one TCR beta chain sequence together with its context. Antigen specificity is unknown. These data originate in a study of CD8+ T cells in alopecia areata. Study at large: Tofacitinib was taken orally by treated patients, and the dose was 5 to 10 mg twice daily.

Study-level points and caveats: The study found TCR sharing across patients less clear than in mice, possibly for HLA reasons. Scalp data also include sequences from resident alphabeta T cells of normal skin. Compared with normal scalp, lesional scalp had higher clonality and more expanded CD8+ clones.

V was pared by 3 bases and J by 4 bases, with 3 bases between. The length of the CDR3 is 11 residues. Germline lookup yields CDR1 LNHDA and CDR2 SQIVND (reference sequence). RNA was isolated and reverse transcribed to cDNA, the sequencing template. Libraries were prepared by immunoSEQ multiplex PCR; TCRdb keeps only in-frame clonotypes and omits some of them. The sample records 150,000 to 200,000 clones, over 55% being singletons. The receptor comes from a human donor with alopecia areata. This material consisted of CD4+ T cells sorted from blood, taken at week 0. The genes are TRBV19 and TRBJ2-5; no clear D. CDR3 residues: CASSMGETQYF. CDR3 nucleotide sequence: TGTGCCAGTAGTATGGGAGAGACCCAGTACTTC.